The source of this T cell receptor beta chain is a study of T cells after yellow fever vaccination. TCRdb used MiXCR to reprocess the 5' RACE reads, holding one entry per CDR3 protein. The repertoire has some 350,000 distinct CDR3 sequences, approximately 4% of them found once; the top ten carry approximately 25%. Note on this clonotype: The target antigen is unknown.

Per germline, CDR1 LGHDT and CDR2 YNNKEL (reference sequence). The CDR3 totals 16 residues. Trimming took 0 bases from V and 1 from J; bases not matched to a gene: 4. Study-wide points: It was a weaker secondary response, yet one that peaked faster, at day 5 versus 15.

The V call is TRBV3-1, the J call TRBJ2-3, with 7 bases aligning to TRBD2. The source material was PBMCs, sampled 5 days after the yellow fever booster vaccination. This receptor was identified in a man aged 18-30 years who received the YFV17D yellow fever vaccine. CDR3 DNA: TGTGCCAGCAGCCAAGATTGGGGGGGGGGCACAGATACGCAGTATTTT. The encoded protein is CASSQDWGGGTDTQYF.